A single sample is the source of the 20 T cell receptor beta chains below, sequenced in a study of blood T cells in healthy people across ages. Primed by a sample-barcoded 5' primer and a J-beta primer mix, a second PCR proceeded for about 6 to 11 cycles. TCRdb re-derived calls from the 5' RACE reads in MiXCR, one entry per CDR3 protein. The sample includes about 540,000 distinct CDR3 sequences, 24% of them seen just once. The same data also contributed to another study, on T cells of mothers and their children.

What was sequenced was blood. The receptors stem from a boy aged 5 to 17 in good health.

This clonotype has a handful of counts. The rearrangement joins TRBV24-1 to TRBJ2-2; 9 bases are shared with TRBD2. CDR1 and CDR2 from the germline V gene are KGHDR and SFDVKD. This CDR3 is built from 15 residues. V lost 8 bases and J lost 6; bases outside the gene matches: 9. The CDR3 coding sequence is TGTGCCACCAAGGACGGCGGGGGGGGACCCGGGGAGCTGTTTTTT. Residues: CATKDGGGGPGELFF.

This clonotype has more than one count but fewer than ten. This CDR3 reads CASSWGQGGLEQYF. The CDR3 coding sequence is TGTGCCAGCAGCTGGGGACAGGGTGGGCTCGAGCAGTACTTC. The chain employs TRBV7-2 and TRBJ2-7; 9 nucleotides agree with TRBD1. CDR1 and CDR2 from the germline V gene are SGHTA and FQGNSA. The V gene end was trimmed by 4 bases and the J gene end by 6 bases; junction bases not matched to a gene: 7. The CDR3 totals 14 residues.

This chain joins TRBV4-1 and TRBJ2-1, with 10 bases lining up with TRBD2. Germline CDR1 is MGHRA and CDR2 is YSYEKL. The CDR3 length is 18 residues. V was pared by 4 bases and J by 9 bases, with 18 bases of the junction left unmatched. CDR3 protein: CASSRQVASGSAVGEQFF. CDR3 sequence (DNA): TGCGCCAGCAGCCGCCAAGTGGCTAGCGGGAGTGCCGTGGGTGAGCAGTTCTTC.

V gene TRBV28 combines with J gene TRBJ2-1; the match to TRBD2 covers 8 bases. J was trimmed by 8 bases and V by 8 bases; bases with no gene match: 11. This CDR3 region has 14 residues. Germline CDR1 MDHEN, CDR2 SYDVKM. The chain's CDR3 is CASLVTGGRDEQFF. The DNA for the CDR3 is TGTGCCAGCCTAGTAACGGGAGGGCGGGATGAGCAGTTCTTC.

This clonotype was found a few times. The chain joins TRBV24-1 to TRBJ2-7; 7 bases are a match to TRBD2. Germline assignment: CDR1 KGHDR and CDR2 SFDVKD. This CDR3 comprises 14 residues. Trimming took 9 bases from V and 0 from J; bases not matched to a gene: 7. The CDR3 nucleotides are TGTGCCACCGGAAGCGGGACGAGCTCCTACGAGCAGTACTTC. Encoded protein: CATGSGTSSYEQYF.

This rearrangement joins TRBV4-3 to TRBJ2-2; D gene ambiguous. The CDR3 is made up of 13 amino acids. V lost 0 bases and J 6 bases, leaving 5 bases between the germline ends. Per germline, CDR1 LGHNA and CDR2 YSLEER. The CDR3 sequence: CASSQEFPGELFF. The CDR3 DNA sequence: TGCGCCAGCAGCCAAGAATTCCCCGGGGAGCTGTTTTTT.

This clonotype was detected a few times. The chain uses TRBV28 and TRBJ2-1; TRBD2 matches 7 bases. CDR3 size: 17 residues. The junction had 13 bases not matched to a gene; V was cut back by 8 bases and J by 0 bases. Germline CDR1 reads MDHEN; CDR2 reads SYDVKM. The CDR3 nucleotides are TGTGCCAGCGGGCCTCGACCGGGACTAAGCTCCTACAATGAGCAGTTCTTC. It codes for CASGPRPGLSSYNEQFF.

The table lists this clonotype with a few counts. At one end, the junction sequence differs from germline, possibly due to a read error. The CDR3 is CASSQGRLTGNIIYF. The CDR3 bases are TGTGCCAGCAGCCAAGGACGGCTAACTGGAAACATCATATATTTT. The chain combines TRBV7-2 with TRBJ1-3; D is undetermined. Germline V gene lookup returns CDR1 SGHTA and CDR2 FQGNSA. The CDR3 is 15 residues long.

This clonotype has ten or more counts. This chain connects TRBV7-9 to TRBJ2-7; possibly TRBD1 for D (5 bases). The CDR3 runs to 16 residues. V lost 0 bases to trimming and J lost 0 bases, with 12 bases between them. The V gene's germline CDR1 is SEHNR and CDR2 FQNEAQ (reference sequence). Written as DNA, the CDR3 is TGTGCCAGCAGCTTAGCGCCCGACAGCCGCTCCTACGAGCAGTACTTC. This translates into CASSLAPDSRSYEQYF.

CDR3 in amino acids: CASRGRQGGYF. The CDR3, as DNA: TGTGCCAGCAGAGGGCGGCAGGGGGGGTACTTC. V usage is TRBV28 and J usage is TRBJ2-7; perhaps TRBD1 as D (7 bases). This CDR3 spans 11 amino acids. V was shortened by 6 bases and J by 12 bases, with 15 bases between the two germline ends. CDR1 and CDR2 from the germline V gene are MDHEN and SYDVKM.

In this sample, this clonotype turned up a few times. The chain employs TRBV9 and TRBJ2-4; the D gene could be TRBD1 or TRBD2 (5 bases each). This CDR3 is 16 amino acids long. V lost 2 bases and J 5 bases, leaving 17 bases between the germline ends. Per germline, CDR1 SGDLS and CDR2 YYNGEE. CDR3 in DNA: TGTGCCAGCAGCGTCGGACTGTCGCAGGGTGAAAACATTCAGTACTTC. Translating gives CASSVGLSQGENIQYF.

This clonotype was counted only a few times. This rearrangement joins TRBV11-2 to TRBJ1-4; a possible D gene is TRBD1 (6 bases). Trimming cost V 5 bases and J 6 bases, with 19 bases left between them. Germline loops: CDR1 SGHAT, CDR2 FQNNGV. The CDR3 runs 16 residues. The chain's CDR3 is CASSRVTGGLYEKLFF. DNA of the CDR3: TGTGCCAGCAGCAGAGTCACGGGGGGCCTCTATGAAAAACTGTTTTTT.

This clonotype was recorded a few times. This likely comes from a read error, as the CDR3 has no conserved phenylalanine or tryptophan at its end. This chain joins TRBV19 and TRBJ2-3; 8 nucleotides agree with TRBD2. CDR1 and CDR2 from the germline V gene are LNHDA and SQIVND (reference sequence). V lost 7 bases and J lost 2; bases outside the gene matches: 11. This CDR3 is built from 16 residues. CDR3 in amino acids: CASKAAAGGLTDTQYS. For the CDR3, the DNA is TGTGCCAGTAAGGCCGCGGCGGGAGGCCTCACAGATACGCAGTATTCT.

In this sample, this clonotype turned up a few times. J is TRBJ1-1 and V is TRBV4-3; 7 bases are a match to TRBD1. The CDR3 covers 16 residues. The germline V gene encodes CDR1 LGHNA and CDR2 YSLEER. After removal of 1 base from V and 4 bases from J, the junction contained 9 bases not matched to a gene. The CDR3 DNA follows: TGCGCCAGCAGCCAAGGGTTATTGACAGGGAGCACTGAAGCTTTCTTT. Its translation: CASSQGLLTGSTEAFF.

Concerning this clonotype itself: Relative to the germline gene, one junction end is altered; a read error may explain this. The V and J genes are TRBV19 and TRBJ2-3, with 7 bases lining up with TRBD2. CDR3 length equals 16 residues. CDR1 is LNHDA, CDR2 SQIVND, per germline (reference sequence). CDR3 in DNA: TGTGCCAGTAGTGGGAGTAGGACTAGTGTCGAAGATACACAGTATTTT. Residues: CASSGSRTSVEDTQYF.

V gene TRBV9 combines with J gene TRBJ2-1; 8 bases match TRBD2. In germline, CDR1 is SGDLS, CDR2 YYNGEE. V gave up 0 bases and J gave up 7 bases; unmatched junction bases: 6. The length of the CDR3 is 15 residues. DNA for the CDR3: TGTGCCAGCAGCGTAGCGGGGGGGCTTGGGAATGAGCAGTTCTTC. Its translation is CASSVAGGLGNEQFF.

This clonotype was found a few times. V and J are TRBV20-1 and TRBJ2-4; D unclear. The CDR3 is 12 residues long. CDR1 is DFQATT, CDR2 SNEGSKA, per germline (reference sequence). Between the trimmed V and J ends, which lost 3 bases and 7 bases, there was a span of 10 bases. For the CDR3, the DNA is TGCAGTGCTAGTTCCACAGCTAACATTCAGTACTTC. Translation: CSASSTANIQYF.

In this sample, this clonotype turned up a few times. V usage is TRBV20-1 and J usage is TRBJ2-2; the D gene is possibly TRBD2 (6 bases). V lost 2 bases and J 7 bases, leaving 11 bases between the germline ends. In germline, CDR1 is DFQATT, CDR2 SNEGSKA (reference sequence). The CDR3 extends over 13 amino acids. In DNA form, the CDR3 reads TGCAGTGCTAGAATCTGGCGGGACGGGGAGCTGTTTTTT. It yields the protein CSARIWRDGELFF.

The V call is TRBV7-2, the J call TRBJ1-6, with no clear D. V dropped 0 bases and J dropped 9 bases, with 9 bases sitting between them. Germline V gene lookup returns CDR1 SGHTA and CDR2 FQGNSA. The CDR3 spans 14 residues. CDR3 in amino acids: CASSLASSRSPLHF. Written as DNA, the CDR3 is TGTGCCAGCAGCTTAGCAAGCTCTCGTTCACCCCTCCACTTT.

Points on this clonotype: A junction end diverges from the germline sequence, so it may reflect a read error. The rearrangement joins TRBV18 to TRBJ2-3; the match to TRBD1 covers 7 bases. Germline assignment: CDR1 KGHSH and CDR2 LQKENI. The CDR3 has 15 amino acids. This CDR3 is CASSPETGSTDTQYF. In DNA, the CDR3 is TGTGCCAGTTCACCAGAGACAGGGAGCACAGATACGCAGTATTTT.